This T cell receptor (beta chain) was sequenced in a study of T-cell memory formation after mild COVID-19. Study results and caveats: The authors did not confirm SARS-CoV-2 specificity of second-wave clones peaking day 37.

TCRdb fed the 5' RACE reads into MiXCR, producing one record per CDR3 protein. Of around 320,000 distinct CDR3 sequences in the sample, 28% were seen once. Trimming shortened V by 8 bases and J by 2 bases, and 20 bases separated the two germline ends. The CDR3 runs to 16 residues. With regard to this clonotype: The antigen is not known.

The receptor was derived from an adult woman who had mild COVID-19 (a few samples of this study predate the infection). Cell type and time point are not known. The gene calls are TRBV12-3 or TRBV12-4 and TRBJ2-3; D is possibly TRBD1 or TRBD2 (5 bases each). Sequencing input: PBMCs or a T cell subset sorted from them (not recorded which). Written as DNA, the CDR3 is TGTGCCAGCGGTGGGGGTCGGAGAGGGTACACAGATACGCAGTATTTT. As protein: CASGGGRRGYTDTQYF.